The clone carrying this T cell receptor (beta chain) was observed at least ten times. This specimen comes from a study of early T cells in non-severe SARS-CoV-2 infection. Trimming shortened V by 4 bases and J by 9 bases, and 15 bases separated the two germline ends. Germline V gives CDR1 LGHDT, CDR2 YNNKEL (reference sequence). The CDR3 extends over 14 amino acids. TCRdb ran MiXCR on the 5' RACE reads and lists one entry per CDR3 protein. In the table there are about 83,000 distinct CDR3 sequences, 8.5% to 12% of which are singletons. This clonotype was obtained from an adult who was a healthcare worker with PCR-confirmed SARS-CoV-2 infection or an uninfected control (not recorded which). This chain connects TRBV3-1 to TRBJ2-2, with D perhaps given as TRBD1 or TRBD2 (5 bases each). This sample comprised whole blood, obtained at baseline. CDR3 sequence: CASSPGSGRRELFF. CDR3 nucleotides: TGTGCCAGCAGCCCCGGTTCGGGGCGGCGGGAGCTGTTTTTT.